Each of the 14 T cell receptor beta chains below was sequenced from the same sample in a study of early T cells in non-severe SARS-CoV-2 infection. TCRdb re-called the 5' RACE reads through MiXCR, storing one row per CDR3 protein. The repertoire holds around 67,000 distinct CDR3 sequences, about an eighth seen once, with over 0.95% in the top ten. Sequenced: whole blood. All receptors derive from an adult who was a healthcare worker with PCR-confirmed SARS-CoV-2 infection or an uninfected control (not recorded which).

This clonotype was observed many times. This chain connects TRBV11-3 to TRBJ2-1, with a possible D match to TRBD2 (6 bases). The germline V and J ends were trimmed by 3 bases and 7 bases, with 10 bases remaining between them. Per the germline V gene, CDR1 is SGHNT and CDR2 is YENEEA. This CDR3 comprises 13 residues. The CDR3 loop reads CASSFVRGNEQFF. DNA of the CDR3: TGTGCCAGCAGCTTCGTTCGGGGGAATGAGCAGTTCTTC. The complete variable domain, with remaining parts taken from reference TRBV11-3 and TRBJ2-1, reads EAGVVQSPRYKIIEKKQPVAFWCNPISGHNTLYWYLQNLGQGPELLIRYENEEAVDDSQLPKDRFSAERLKGVDSTLKIQPAELGDSAVYLCASSFVRGNEQFFGPGTRLTVL.

This clonotype was counted many times. The chain employs TRBV7-9 and TRBJ2-1; D might be TRBD1 or TRBD2, each matching 5 bases. This CDR3 region has 16 residues. Germline-derived CDR1 and CDR2 are SEHNR and FQNEAQ (reference sequence). V was pared by 4 bases and J by 2 bases, with 15 bases between. CDR3 sequence reads: CASSSAGTATYNEQFF. CDR3 nucleotides: TGTGCCAGCAGCTCCGCTGGGACGGCAACCTACAATGAGCAGTTCTTC.

This clonotype was seen only a few times. V usage is TRBV9 and J usage is TRBJ2-3; maybe TRBD1 (5 bases). Per the germline V gene, CDR1 is SGDLS and CDR2 is YYNGEE. Trimming cost V 3 bases and J 2 bases, with 10 bases left between them. The CDR3 consists of 14 residues. Written as DNA, the CDR3 is TGTGCCAGCAGCGCGGACATTTCCACAGATACGCAGTATTTT. This codes for CASSADISTDTQYF.

This clonotype has ten or more counts. The chain joins TRBV10-2 to TRBJ2-7; TRBD1 agrees at 10 bases. Per germline, CDR1 WSHSY and CDR2 SAAADI. V trimming: 6 bases; J trimming: 3 bases; junction bases outside the gene matches: 5. The CDR3 runs 14 residues. The CDR3 DNA reads as TGCGCCAGCAGGGGGACAGGGGAAAACTACGAGCAGTACTTC. Translating it yields CASRGTGENYEQYF.

J is TRBJ1-6 and V is TRBV7-2, with D uncertain. CDR3 length: 14 residues. Germline CDR1 is SGHTA and CDR2 is FQGNSA. Trimming pared 1 base from V and 7 bases from J, leaving 8 bases between. This CDR3 reads CASSLDYPNSPLHF. As DNA, the CDR3 is TGTGCCAGCAGCTTAGATTACCCCAATTCACCCCTCCACTTT.

This clonotype was seen repeatedly, ten times or more. The chain uses TRBV28 and TRBJ1-2; 7 bases map to TRBD1. The CDR3 spans 14 residues. Trimming took 3 bases from V and 4 from J; bases not matched to a gene: 5. CDR1 MDHEN and CDR2 SYDVKM come from the germline V gene. The CDR3 loop reads CASSFGTEAYGYTF. CDR3 coding DNA: TGTGCCAGCAGTTTCGGGACAGAAGCCTATGGCTACACCTTC.

V is TRBV10-3 and J is TRBJ2-3, with a weak D call TRBD1 (5 bases). Trimming stripped 6 bases from V and 4 bases from J, with 14 bases between. This CDR3 region has 14 residues. Germline V gene data show CDR1 as ENHRY and CDR2 as SYGVKD. CDR3 coding DNA: TGTGCCATCAGCGGAGTTGAAGGGGCAGATACGCAGTATTTT. Translation: CAISGVEGADTQYF.

The rearrangement links TRBV9 to TRBJ1-1; 7 bases are shared with TRBD1. The CDR3 loop spans 17 amino acids. The V and J ends lost 1 base and 4 bases, in that order; junction bases with no gene match: 13. CDR1 SGDLS and CDR2 YYNGEE come from the germline V gene. The CDR3 is CASSVRPHDRAGTEAFF. The CDR3, as DNA: TGTGCCAGCAGCGTACGCCCCCACGACAGGGCTGGCACTGAAGCTTTCTTT.

The V call is TRBV7-2, the J call TRBJ1-1; possible D gene TRBD1, 5 bases. The CDR3 has 14 amino acids. CDR1 is SGHTA, CDR2 FQGNSA, per germline. The germline V and J ends were trimmed by 0 bases and 8 bases, with 13 bases remaining between them. In DNA, the CDR3 is TGTGCCAGCAGCTTAGCGAACAGGCTGGGGGAAGCTTTCTTT. The encoded protein is CASSLANRLGEAFF. The full variable domain, with the rest looked up from reference TRBV7-2 and TRBJ1-1, is GAGVSQSPSNKVTEKGKDVELRCDPISGHTALYWYRQSLGQGLEFLIYFQGNSAPDKSGLPSDRFSAERTGGSVSTLTIQRTQQEDSAVYLCASSLANRLGEAFFGQGTRLTVV.

This clonotype was seen at least ten times. The chain couples TRBV10-3 to TRBJ2-7; 7 bases match TRBD2. CDR3 length equals 14 residues. Germline V gene data show CDR1 as ENHRY and CDR2 as SYGVKD. The V gene end was trimmed by 6 bases and the J gene end by 0 bases; junction bases not matched to a gene: 5. The CDR3 loop reads CAIRSAGSSYEQYF. The CDR3 region has the DNA TGTGCCATCAGATCAGCGGGATCCTCCTACGAGCAGTACTTC.

This clonotype was counted many times. The J gene is TRBJ2-3, the V gene TRBV30; D may be TRBD1 (6 bases). V lost 0 bases and J lost 14, with 15 bases in between. Germline lookup yields CDR1 GTSNPN and CDR2 SVGIG (reference sequence). CDR3 length equals 12 residues. The CDR3 reads CAWSVGSRGGYF. Here the CDR3 DNA reads TGTGCCTGGAGTGTTGGTTCCAGAGGGGGGTATTTT.

This clonotype was observed at least ten times. The rearrangement uses TRBV29-1 and TRBJ2-5; D call uncertain. The CDR3 extends over 14 amino acids. V was pared by 4 bases and J by 3 bases, with 15 bases between. Germline V gene sequence: CDR1 SQVTM, CDR2 ANQGSEA. The CDR3: CSVVAAVGKETQYF. Here the CDR3 DNA reads TGCAGCGTTGTGGCGGCCGTGGGAAAAGAGACCCAGTACTTC.

This clonotype was found a few times. V usage is TRBV5-1 and J usage is TRBJ1-1; tentatively, D is TRBD1 (5 bases). The CDR3 length is 13 residues. CDR1 and CDR2 (germline): SGHRS, YFSETQ. The V end lost 7 bases, the J end lost 10 bases, and 20 bases lay between the germline ends. DNA of the CDR3: TGCGCCAGCGGGGACGTTCTACGAGAGGGAGCTTTCTTT. Residues: CASGDVLREGAFF.

Ten or more counts support this clonotype. The chain joins TRBV5-1 to TRBJ2-4; D tentatively reads TRBD1 or TRBD2 (6 bases each). CDR1 is SGHRS and CDR2 is YFSETQ in the germline V gene. The CDR3 consists of 12 residues. The ends were cut back, 3 bases at V and 8 bases at J, with 9 bases in the middle. This CDR3 reads CASSSRGDIQYF. The DNA of the CDR3 is TGCGCCAGCAGCTCGAGGGGGGACATTCAGTACTTC.